This TCR beta chain was sequenced during a study of blood T cells in healthy people across ages. Study-wide results and caveats: Both naive CD4+ cell counts and diversity were greater in long-lived donors than in aged donors. Researchers deemed the diversity estimates from one million T cells underestimates.

For this clonotype: The antigen remains unidentified.

Germline V gives CDR1 SGHTA, CDR2 FQGNSA. V gave up 2 bases and J gave up 11 bases, with 15 bases separating them. The CDR3 sequence is 13 residues long. Through a sample-barcoded 5' primer and a J-beta primer mix, a second PCR was run for roughly 6 to 12 cycles. Carrying 12 random nucleotides, a template-switch adaptor labeled each individual cDNA molecule. One entry per CDR3 protein results from TCRdb running MiXCR on the 5' RACE reads. The sample consists of about a million distinct CDR3 sequences, just over 50% of them appearing once. This chain links TRBV7-2 with TRBJ2-5, with D hard to call. The clonotype comes from a woman aged 55-69 years in good health. The sample was blood. CDR3 nucleotide sequence: TGTGCCAGCAGCTTAATGGGAAACAATGAGCAGTACTTC. It encodes CASSLMGNNEQYF.